The following is a T cell receptor beta chain sequence with its context. The CDR3 is made up of 11 amino acids. Trimming left V 0 bases short and J 10 bases short, with 6 bases between. Germline V gene data show CDR1 as MGHRA and CDR2 as YSYEKL. The record originates from a study of blood T cell repertoires in COVID-19. Study summary: The United States, Italy and Spain supplied acute and convalescent COVID-19 samples. The analysed material was cDNA or gDNA that came from T cells, B-cell-depleted T cells, or PBMCs.

Authors' analysis steps: Estimates of nucleated cell counts were drawn from the amplification of reference gene primers. This table comes from immunoSEQ multiplex PCR, and its TCRdb copy is limited to in-frame clones, with some not included. The D gene and trimming were derived from the DNA, and the V and J assignments and clone size from that table. This table has about 46,000 clones, about 87% appearing once. The chain carries TRBV4-1 and TRBJ1-2; unclear D gene. The sample taken for sequencing was peripheral blood. This sequence was found in a human donor in a cohort sampled during active COVID-19. CDR3: CASSQDLSYTF. The CDR3 coding sequence is TGCGCCAGCAGCCAAGACCTCTCCTACACCTTC.